This is a list of T cell receptor beta chains from one sample in a study of blood T cell repertoires in COVID-19. Profiling relied on immunoSEQ multiplex PCR, and the TCRdb table lists in-frame clones only, not all of them. The sample lists approximately 170,000 clones, around 86% occurring once. Sequenced material: peripheral blood. Receptors were obtained from a man over 45 with active or convalescent COVID-19. Each CDR3 is given with its conserved first and last residue. D genes are given only for firm matches. The size entry is marked missing in some rows and otherwise reads once, few, many or a size class.

>TRBV18|TRBJ2-2|TRBD1|.
CASSPGQGYRELFF
TGTGCCAGCTCACCGGGACAGGGCTACCGGGAGCTGTTTTTT
>TRBV19|TRBJ2-3|.|.
CASSGGLLGTDTQYF
TGTGCCAGTAGTGGGGGACTGCTGGGGACAGATACGCAGTATTTT
>TRBV24-1|TRBJ2-2|TRBD2|once
CATSEAGLAGSGELFF
TGTGCCACCAGTGAGGCGGGACTAGCGGGATCCGGGGAGCTGTTTTTT
>TRBV19|TRBJ2-3|TRBD1|.
CASSPGTASTDTQYF
TGTGCCAGTAGTCCAGGGACAGCTAGCACAGATACGCAGTATTTT
>TRBV6-5|TRBJ2-7|.|once
CASSSLQENYEQYF
TGTGCCAGCAGTTCCCTACAGGAGAACTACGAGCAGTACTTC
>TRBV28|TRBJ1-2|.|.
CASSLLSTDYGYTF
TGTGCCAGCAGTTTGCTATCAACGGACTATGGCTACACCTTC
>TRBV3-1/TRBV3-2|TRBJ1-6|TRBD1|.
CASSQGGQGNSPLHF
TGTGCCAGCAGCCAAGGTGGACAGGGAAATTCACCCCTCCACTTT
>TRBV7-2|TRBJ2-1|TRBD2|few
CASSLGLAGYNEQFF
TGTGCCAGCAGCCTAGGACTAGCGGGGTACAATGAGCAGTTCTTC
>TRBV11-2|TRBJ2-3|.|.
CASSPTQPGTDTQYF
TGTGCCAGCAGCCCAACACAACCAGGGACAGATACGCAGTATTTT
>TRBV10-2|TRBJ1-6|.|once
CASSDPGQLNNSPLHF
TGCGCCAGCAGTGACCCCGGACAGCTGAATAATTCACCCCTCCACTTT
>TRBV27|TRBJ1-6|.|.
CAAGLAPLHF
TGTGCCGCGGGGCTAGCGCCCCTCCACTTT
>TRBV7-9|TRBJ1-1|TRBD1|.
CASSLQLGQGPEAFF
TGTGCCAGCAGCTTACAGCTAGGACAGGGCCCTGAAGCTTTCTTT
>TRBV13|TRBJ1-3|.|once
CASSATTGFSGNTIYF
TGTGCCAGCAGCGCAACGACAGGCTTCTCTGGAAACACCATATATTTT
>TRBV11-2|TRBJ2-7|.|.
CASSSGTSKYEQYF
TGTGCCAGCAGCTCCGGGACATCCAAATACGAGCAGTACTTC
>TRBV18|TRBJ1-1|.|.
CASSPLVSIEAFF
TGTGCCAGCTCACCCTTAGTGTCTATTGAAGCTTTCTTT
>TRBV5-5|TRBJ1-2|.|.
CASSSATTYNYGYTF
TGTGCCAGCAGCTCGGCCACTACCTATAACTATGGCTACACCTTC
>TRBV4-1|TRBJ1-5|.|.
CASSPRDTPNQPQHF
TGCGCCAGCAGCCCTCGGGACACCCCCAATCAGCCCCAGCATTTT
>TRBV2|TRBJ2-6|TRBD1|few
CASSRTGSGANVLTF
TGTGCCAGCAGTCGGACAGGGTCTGGGGCCAACGTCCTGACTTTC
>TRBV7-9|TRBJ1-1|.|.
CASSLDGDHTEAFF
TGTGCCAGCAGCTTAGACGGAGACCACACTGAAGCTTTCTTT
>TRBV6-4|TRBJ1-1|.|.
CASSASPGTEAFF
TGTGCCAGCAGCGCTAGTCCGGGCACTGAAGCTTTCTTT
>TRBV6-1|TRBJ1-5|TRBD1|.
CASSETGKGNQPQHF
TGTGCCAGCAGTGAGACAGGGAAAGGTAATCAGCCCCAGCATTTT
>TRBV10-3|TRBJ2-7|.|.
CAISDSQGYEQYF
TGTGCCATCAGTGATTCGCAGGGTTACGAGCAGTACTTC
>TRBV10-2|TRBJ1-5|TRBD1|.
CASSGTGGNQPQHF
TGCGCCAGCAGCGGGACAGGGGGCAATCAGCCCCAGCATTTT
>TRBV6-5|TRBJ1-4|.|.
CASTQMDSNEKLFF
TGTGCCAGCACCCAGATGGACTCAAATGAAAAACTGTTTTTT
>TRBV3-1/TRBV3-2|TRBJ1-2|TRBD1|.
CASSQALTGSYGYTF
TGTGCCAGCAGCCAAGCCCTGACAGGGAGCTATGGCTACACCTTC
>TRBV13|TRBJ1-4|TRBD1|.
CASSLKSGRTGTDEKLFF
TGTGCCAGCAGCTTAAAGTCGGGGCGTACCGGGACAGATGAAAAACTGTTTTTT
>TRBV5-4|TRBJ2-2|.|.
CASSLDSFAGELFF
TGTGCCAGCAGCTTGGACAGTTTCGCCGGGGAGCTGTTTTTT
>TRBV6-5|TRBJ2-7|.|.
CASRLGGGPYEQYF
TGTGCCAGCAGACTGGGGGGGGGCCCCTACGAGCAGTACTTC
>TRBV11-2|TRBJ1-4|.|.
CASSLGGNEKLFF
TGTGCCAGCAGCTTAGGAGGAAATGAAAAACTGTTTTTT
>TRBV5-4|TRBJ2-7|TRBD1|.
CASSWTGGGNEQYF
TGTGCCAGCAGCTGGACAGGGGGAGGGAACGAGCAGTACTTC
>TRBV6-5|TRBJ1-1|.|.
CASSQGGEAFF
TGTGCCAGCAGCCAGGGTGGGGAAGCTTTCTTT
>TRBV9|TRBJ1-2|TRBD1|.
CASSVQGANYGYTF
TGTGCCAGCAGCGTACAGGGGGCAAACTATGGCTACACCTTC
>TRBV6-1|TRBJ1-2|.|.
CASSEASPASNYGYTF
TGTGCCAGCAGTGAAGCTAGTCCCGCCTCCAACTATGGCTACACCTTC
>TRBV29-1|TRBJ2-1|TRBD2|.
CSVGGASGRNEQFF
TGCAGCGTTGGCGGGGCTAGCGGGAGGAATGAGCAGTTCTTC
>TRBV11-2|TRBJ2-1|TRBD2|.
CASRPRLAGHNEQFF
TGTGCCAGCAGGCCAAGACTAGCGGGGCACAATGAGCAGTTCTTC
>TRBV6-2/TRBV6-3|TRBJ1-1|TRBD1|.
CASSYKGADTEAFF
TGTGCCAGCAGTTACAAGGGGGCTGACACTGAAGCTTTCTTT
>TRBV5-1|TRBJ2-1|TRBD2|.
CASSIIAGVNNEQFF
TGCGCCAGCAGCATCATAGCGGGAGTCAACAATGAGCAGTTCTTC
>TRBV3-1/TRBV3-2|TRBJ2-5|TRBD1|.
CASSQTDRGYQYF
TGTGCCAGCAGCCAGACGGACAGGGGGTACCAGTACTTC
>TRBV10-2|TRBJ1-5|TRBD1|.
CASSERRTGAADQPQHF
TGCGCCAGCAGTGAGAGGCGGACAGGGGCGGCGGATCAGCCCCAGCATTTT
>TRBV24-1|TRBJ2-2|TRBD2|.
CATSDPGLAGMNTGELFF
TGTGCCACCAGTGATCCGGGACTAGCGGGAATGAACACCGGGGAGCTGTTTTTT
>TRBV19|TRBJ2-4|.|.
CASSIGPGSKNIQYF
TGTGCCAGTAGTATAGGGCCAGGCAGCAAAAACATTCAGTACTTC
>TRBV15|TRBJ2-1|.|.
CATSRGGFNEQFF
TGTGCCACCAGCCGTGGAGGGTTCAATGAGCAGTTCTTC
>TRBV27|TRBJ1-5|TRBD1|.
CASSLRDRGNQPQHF
TGTGCCAGCAGTTTACGCGACAGGGGAAATCAGCCCCAGCATTTT
>TRBV2|TRBJ2-7|TRBD1|.
CATRQGSYEQYF
TGTGCCACCAGACAGGGTTCGTACGAGCAGTACTTC
>TRBV3-1/TRBV3-2|TRBJ2-3|.|few
CASRSQDTQYF
TGTGCCAGCAGATCCCAAGATACGCAGTATTTT
>TRBV5-4|TRBJ1-4|.|.
CASSLETGITNEKLFF
TGTGCCAGCAGCTTGGAGACAGGCATAACTAATGAAAAACTGTTTTTT
>TRBV29-1|TRBJ1-4|.|.
CSALRATNEKLFF
TGCAGCGCCCTCAGGGCAACTAATGAAAAACTGTTTTTT
>TRBV2|TRBJ1-1|.|.
CASSRQPNTEAFF
TGTGCCAGCAGTAGACAGCCGAACACTGAAGCTTTCTTT
>TRBV18|TRBJ2-7|.|.
CASSLEVDSYEQYF
TGTGCCAGCTCATTAGAGGTTGACAGCTACGAGCAGTACTTC
>TRBV6-6|TRBJ1-1|TRBD1|.
CASSHTGGLAMNTEAFF
TGTGCCAGCAGTCATACAGGGGGACTAGCGATGAACACTGAAGCTTTCTTT
>TRBV5-1|TRBJ1-2|.|.
CASSLGRGDGYTF
TGCGCCAGCAGCTTGGGGAGGGGTGATGGCTACACCTTC
>TRBV3-1/TRBV3-2|TRBJ1-1|.|few
CASSRGQNTEAFF
TGTGCCAGCAGCCGAGGACAGAACACTGAAGCTTTCTTT
>TRBV6-5|TRBJ2-7|.|.
CASRRPGRGPYEQYF
TGTGCCAGCAGGAGACCGGGCAGGGGACCTTACGAGCAGTACTTC